This is a list of T cell receptor beta chains from one sample in a study of regulatory T cells in long-lasting Graves disease. TCRdb re-analysed the multiplex PCR reads in MiXCR, keeping a single row per CDR3 protein. The sample has hundreds of thousands of distinct CDR3 sequences; 16% are singletons. These same records also appear under a second study, on T cells in Graves' hyperthyroidism and ophthalmopathy.

Sequencing used peripheral blood mononuclear cells (PBMCs), obtained at new diagnosis, from a patient treated with antithyroid drugs. The receptors originated from a woman aged 30 to 39 with Graves disease. CDR3s include the opening cysteine and the closing phenylalanine or tryptophan. A D gene is named only where the DNA matches it firmly. Clone size appears in some rows only: once, few, many, or a class for an expanded clone.

- | TRBJ2-5 | TRBV6-1 | TRBD2 | TGTGCCAGCAGTCCCCGGGGGGGGAGGGAGACCCAGTACTTC | CASSPRGGRETQYF
- | TRBJ1-2 | TRBV12-3/TRBV12-4 | TRBD1 | TGTGCCAGCACCCTAGACAGGGGGAGCTATGGCTACACCTTC | CASTLDRGSYGYTF
many | TRBJ2-1 | TRBV2 | - | TGTGCCAGCACTCGGACAGCGAATGAGCAGTTCTTC | CASTRTANEQFF
- | TRBJ2-3 | TRBV24-1 | TRBD2 | TGTGCCACCAGTGATCTAGCGGGACGGGAGAGCACAGATACGCAGTATTTT | CATSDLAGRESTDTQYF
few | TRBJ2-1 | TRBV30 | TRBD1 | TGTGCCTGGAATAGGGACAGGGCAACCTACAATGAGCAGTTCTTC | CAWNRDRATYNEQFF
many | TRBJ2-1 | TRBV11-2 | TRBD2 | TGTGCCAGCAGCCATGGGGGGGGGGTCCACAATGAGCAGTTCTTC | CASSHGGGVHNEQFF
- | TRBJ2-3 | TRBV5-4 | TRBD2 | TGTGCCAGCAGCGTACCTAGCGGGGGCTCAGCAGATACGCAGTATTTT | CASSVPSGGSADTQYF
many | TRBJ1-1 | TRBV20-1 | - | TGCAGACCGGGGGGGGGCCAGAACACTGAAGCTTTCTTT | CRPGGGQNTEAFF
many | TRBJ2-1 | TRBV3-1 | - | TGTGCCAGCAGCCAATTCATTAGCTCCTACAATGAGCAGTTCTTC | CASSQFISSYNEQFF
few | TRBJ1-4 | TRBV15 | TRBD1 | TGTGCCACCAGCGCTGACAGGGGGCAAGAAAAACTGTTTTTT | CATSADRGQEKLFF
- | TRBJ2-2 | TRBV30 | TRBD2 | TGTGCCTGGAGTGATACCCTAGCGGGTGGCGGGGAGCTGTTTTTT | CAWSDTLAGGGELFF
few | TRBJ2-2 | TRBV5-1 | TRBD2 | TGCGCCAGCAGCTCCGGACTAGGTGGCACCGGGGAGCTGTTTTTT | CASSSGLGGTGELFF
many | TRBJ2-7 | TRBV12-3/TRBV12-4 | - | TGTGCCAGCAGTACAGGCGCCAGCTCCTACGAGCAGTACTTC | CASSTGASSYEQYF
many | TRBJ2-7 | TRBV28 | TRBD1 | TGTGCCAGCACTGGGACAGGGTGGTACGAGCAGTACTTC | CASTGTGWYEQYF
few | TRBJ2-5 | TRBV4-1 | - | TGCGCCAGCAGCCAAGGCTTTCGTACGGTGGTACCACAAGAGACCCAGTACTTC | CASSQGFRTVVPQETQYF
many | TRBJ2-7 | TRBV2 | TRBD1 | TGTGCCAGCAATCCCCAAGGGACAGGCAACTACGAGCAGTACTTC | CASNPQGTGNYEQYF
- | TRBJ2-7 | TRBV24-1 | - | TGTGCCACCAGCGGGCGCGGGGCCGGGGACGAGCAGTACTTC | CATSGRGAGDEQYF
many | TRBJ2-7 | TRBV27 | - | TGTGCCAGCACAAGTTTGGGTCAGGGATCCTACGAGCAGTACTTC | CASTSLGQGSYEQYF
many | TRBJ2-5 | TRBV20-1 | - | TGCAGTGCTAGCCTCACACTAGGGGACGGAGAGACCCAGTACTTC | CSASLTLGDGETQYF
many | TRBJ1-4 | TRBV6-2/TRBV6-3 | - | TGTGCCAGCAGTACAGCCGATGCAACTAATGAAAAACTGTTTTTT | CASSTADATNEKLFF
- | TRBJ1-5 | TRBV15 | TRBD1 | TGTGCCACCAGCACGGGACAGGGGGCAGGGCAGCCCCAGCATTTT | CATSTGQGAGQPQHF
few | TRBJ1-2 | TRBV6-1 | TRBD1 | TGTGCCAGCAGTGGGGACAGAGGGCCACCTAACTATGGCTACACCTTC | CASSGDRGPPNYGYTF
many | TRBJ2-7 | TRBV6-2/TRBV6-3 | - | TGTGCCAGCAGTTACTCGATGAATCACAGGGAAACCGAGCAGTACTTC | CASSYSMNHRETEQYF
many | TRBJ2-1 | TRBV7-2 | TRBD1 | TGTGCCAGCAGCTTCGGTCAACAGGGGCGAAATGAGCAGTTCTTC | CASSFGQQGRNEQFF
few | TRBJ1-6 | TRBV10-3 | TRBD1 | TGTGCCACAAGACAGGGGGGATCCCTCTCCTATAATTCACCCCTCCACTTT | CATRQGGSLSYNSPLHF
- | TRBJ1-1 | TRBV29-1 | TRBD1 | TGCAGTATGGGAGGCAGGGGGCAGGCTGAAGCTTTCTTT | CSMGGRGQAEAFF
many | TRBJ2-1 | TRBV10-3 | TRBD2 | TGTGCCATCAGATCTAGCGGGAGCAATGAGCAGTTCTTC | CAIRSSGSNEQFF
- | TRBJ2-2 | TRBV19 | - | TGTGCCAGTAGTATAGCCCAGTCTGCGAACACCGGGGAGCTGTTTTTT | CASSIAQSANTGELFF
- | TRBJ1-1 | TRBV5-5 | - | TGTGCCAGCAGCTACCCCGATGAAGCTTTCTTT | CASSYPDEAFF
few | TRBJ2-5 | TRBV11-2 | TRBD2 | TGTGCCAGCAGCTTAGGTGTAGCGGGAAACGAAGAGACCCAGTACTTC | CASSLGVAGNEETQYF
- | TRBJ2-7 | TRBV6-1 | - | TGTGCCAGCAGTGAAGTTCTCAGGGACGAGCAGTACTTC | CASSEVLRDEQYF
- | TRBJ1-5 | TRBV28 | - | TGTGCCAGCAGGGCAGGGTTTATCAGTCAGCCCCAGCATTTT | CASRAGFISQPQHF
many | TRBJ2-7 | TRBV19 | TRBD2 | TGTGCCAGTAGTATTCGCGGGACTAGCGGGAGTTTCTACGAGCAGTACTTC | CASSIRGTSGSFYEQYF
- | TRBJ2-3 | TRBV20-1 | TRBD2 | TGCAGTGGGACTAGCGGGAGTAGGTTGGCAGATACGCAGTATTTT | CSGTSGSRLADTQYF
many | TRBJ2-1 | TRBV7-2 | TRBD2 | TGTGCCAGCAGCTCAGGACTAGCGGGAGGAAGTGAGCAGTTCTTC | CASSSGLAGGSEQFF
few | TRBJ2-5 | TRBV5-1 | TRBD1 | TGCGCCAGCTCAGGGGGCCGGTACCAAGAGACCCAGTACTTC | CASSGGRYQETQYF
many | TRBJ1-1 | TRBV6-1 | - | TGTGCCAGCAGATCTACAGATATGAACACTGAAGCTTTCTTT | CASRSTDMNTEAFF
few | TRBJ1-5 | TRBV7-9 | - | TGTGCCAGCAGCTTAGACCAGGCGCAAGCCCAGCATTTT | CASSLDQAQAQHF
- | TRBJ2-4 | TRBV7-8 | - | TGTGCCAGCAGCTTAGCGCGGGCAGGCGGGCTAGCCAAAAACATTCAGTACTTC | CASSLARAGGLAKNIQYF
many | TRBJ1-1 | TRBV27 | TRBD1 | TGTGCCAGCAGTCGTCCGGGACAGGGTGGCATGAACACTGAAGCTTTCTTT | CASSRPGQGGMNTEAFF
many | TRBJ1-1 | TRBV20-1 | TRBD1 | TGCAGTGCCTTCGACAGGGCTATCATGAACACTGAAGCTTTCTTT | CSAFDRAIMNTEAFF
few | TRBJ2-5 | TRBV5-1 | TRBD1 | TGCGCCAGCAGCTCCGGGACAGGGGGCATAGAGACCCAGTACTTC | CASSSGTGGIETQYF
many | TRBJ2-1 | TRBV7-7 | TRBD2 | TGTGCCAGCAGCTTGGGACTAGCTCCCTACAATGAGCAGTTCTTC | CASSLGLAPYNEQFF
- | TRBJ2-1 | TRBV27 | - | TGTGCCAGCAGAGACCGTCCCTACTACAATGAGCAGTTCTTC | CASRDRPYYNEQFF
few | TRBJ2-4 | TRBV2 | - | TGTGCCAGCAGTGCGGAAGCGCGGAACATTCAGTACTTC | CASSAEARNIQYF
- | TRBJ2-3 | TRBV5-4 | - | TGTGCCAGCAGCTTGACCCTCGGAGGGGGTAGCACAGATACGCAGTATTTT | CASSLTLGGGSTDTQYF
- | TRBJ2-7 | TRBV20-1 | - | TGCAGTGTTCCACGGACCGCAATTCCCTACGAGCAGTACTTC | CSVPRTAIPYEQYF
many | TRBJ2-1 | TRBV20-1 | - | TGCAGTGCTAGAGCCCGGAGCTCCTACAATGAGCAGTTCTTC | CSARARSSYNEQFF
- | TRBJ1-3 | TRBV28 | - | TGTGCCAGCAGTGGGGGACACTCTGGAAACACCATATATTTT | CASSGGHSGNTIYF
many | TRBJ2-7 | TRBV5-1 | TRBD2 | TGCGCCAGCAGCACTAGCGGGGCCCCCTACGAGCAGTACTTC | CASSTSGAPYEQYF
- | TRBJ2-2 | TRBV28 | - | TGTGCCAGCAGCCACCCGAGTGGGCGGGCCTGGGCGGGGGAGCTGTTTTTT | CASSHPSGRAWAGELFF
- | TRBJ1-2 | TRBV5-1 | - | TGCGCCAGCAGCTTCGGGCCTACGGACAGCTATGGCTACACCTTC | CASSFGPTDSYGYTF
many | TRBJ1-2 | TRBV28 | - | TGTGCCTCCAAACGGTCGGGCTATGGCTACACCTTC | CASKRSGYGYTF
- | TRBJ2-3 | TRBV28 | TRBD1 | TGTGCCAGCAGCCGAAGGACAGGGACGGTCCGTGACACAGATACGCAGTATTTT | CASSRRTGTVRDTDTQYF